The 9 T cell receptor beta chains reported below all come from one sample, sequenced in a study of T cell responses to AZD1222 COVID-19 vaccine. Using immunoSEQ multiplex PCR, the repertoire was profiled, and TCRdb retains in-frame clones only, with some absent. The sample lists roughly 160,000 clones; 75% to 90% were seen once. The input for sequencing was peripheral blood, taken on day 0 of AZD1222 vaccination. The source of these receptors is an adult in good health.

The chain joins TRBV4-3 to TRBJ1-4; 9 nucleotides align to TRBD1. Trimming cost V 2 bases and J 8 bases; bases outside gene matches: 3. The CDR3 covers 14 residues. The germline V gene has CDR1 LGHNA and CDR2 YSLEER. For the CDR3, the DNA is TGCGCCAGCAGCCAACGGACAGGGGACGAAAAACTGTTTTTT. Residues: CASSQRTGDEKLFF.

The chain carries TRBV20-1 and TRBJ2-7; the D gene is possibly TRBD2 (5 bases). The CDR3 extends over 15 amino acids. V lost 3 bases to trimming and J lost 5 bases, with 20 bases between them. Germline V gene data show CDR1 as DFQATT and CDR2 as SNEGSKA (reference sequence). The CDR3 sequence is CSASPRRKDQDEQYF. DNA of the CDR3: TGCAGTGCTAGTCCCAGGAGGAAAGATCAAGACGAGCAGTACTTC.

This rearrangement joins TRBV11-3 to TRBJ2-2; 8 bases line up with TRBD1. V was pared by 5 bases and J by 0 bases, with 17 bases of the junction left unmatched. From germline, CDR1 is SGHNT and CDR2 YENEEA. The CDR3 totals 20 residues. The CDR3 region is CASSIRAGGGWSANTGELFF. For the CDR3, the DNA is TGTGCCAGCAGCATCAGAGCAGGGGGCGGTTGGTCCGCGAACACCGGGGAGCTGTTTTTT. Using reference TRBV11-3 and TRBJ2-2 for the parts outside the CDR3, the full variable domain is EAGVVQSPRYKIIEKKQPVAFWCNPISGHNTLYWYLQNLGQGPELLIRYENEEAVDDSQLPKDRFSAERLKGVDSTLKIQPAELGDSAVYLCASSIRAGGGWSANTGELFFGEGSRLTVL.

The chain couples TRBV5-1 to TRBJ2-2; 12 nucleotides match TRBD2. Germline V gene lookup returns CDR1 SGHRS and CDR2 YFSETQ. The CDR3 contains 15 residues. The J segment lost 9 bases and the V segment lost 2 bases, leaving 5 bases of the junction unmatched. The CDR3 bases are TGCGCCAGCAGCTTTCGACTAGCGGGGGTCCGGGAGCTGTTTTTT. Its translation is CASSFRLAGVRELFF.

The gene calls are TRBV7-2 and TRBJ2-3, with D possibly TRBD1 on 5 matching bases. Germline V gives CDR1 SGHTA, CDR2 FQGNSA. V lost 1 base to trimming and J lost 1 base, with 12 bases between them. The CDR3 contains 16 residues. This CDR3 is CASSLGGMAGTDTQYF. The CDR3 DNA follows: TGTGCCAGCAGCTTAGGGGGCATGGCGGGCACAGATACGCAGTATTTT.

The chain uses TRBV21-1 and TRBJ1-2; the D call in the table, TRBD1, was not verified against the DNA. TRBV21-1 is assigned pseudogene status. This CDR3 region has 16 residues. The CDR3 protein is CASSKAGTPPLGGYTF. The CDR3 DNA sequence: TGTGCCAGCAGCAAAGCGGGGACACCCCCGCTCGGGGGCTACACCTTC.

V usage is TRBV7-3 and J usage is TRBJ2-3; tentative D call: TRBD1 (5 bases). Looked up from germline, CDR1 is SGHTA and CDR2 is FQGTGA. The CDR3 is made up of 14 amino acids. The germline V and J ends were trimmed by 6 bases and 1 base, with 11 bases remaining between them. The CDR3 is CASSWQGGTDTQYF. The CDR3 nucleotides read TGTGCCAGCAGTTGGCAGGGCGGCACAGATACGCAGTATTTT.

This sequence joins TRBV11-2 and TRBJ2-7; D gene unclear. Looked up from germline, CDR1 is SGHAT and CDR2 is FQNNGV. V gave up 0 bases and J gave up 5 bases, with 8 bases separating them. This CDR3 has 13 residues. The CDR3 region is CASSLDLVNEQYV. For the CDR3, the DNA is TGTGCCAGCAGCTTAGATCTGGTGAACGAGCAGTACGTC.

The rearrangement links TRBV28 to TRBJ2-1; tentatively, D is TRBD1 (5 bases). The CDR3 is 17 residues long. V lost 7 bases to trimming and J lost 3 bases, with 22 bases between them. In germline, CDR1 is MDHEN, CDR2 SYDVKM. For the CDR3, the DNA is TGTGCCAGCACCGGGCTCCTAGGGGCTGTGGGCTACAATGAGCAGTTCTTC. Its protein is CASTGLLGAVGYNEQFF.